A selection of T cell receptor beta chains follows, all from one sample in a study of T cells in Graves' hyperthyroidism and ophthalmopathy. TCRdb re-called the multiplex PCR reads with MiXCR, one entry per CDR3 protein. Of about 600,000 distinct CDR3 sequences listed, more than 15% are singletons. Sequencing was done on a sample of blood. Receptor source: a woman between 40 and 55 years old with Graves' ophthalmopathy. Each CDR3 is given with its conserved first and last residue. D genes are given only for firm matches. Clone size is given for some rows only: seen once, a few or many times, or a class if the clone is expanded.

d_gene,abundance,j_gene,v_gene,CDR3aa,CDR3nt
.,.,TRBJ2-2,TRBV28,CASSSTPGELFF,TGTGCCAGCAGCAGTACGCCCGGGGAGCTGTTTTTT
.,few,TRBJ1-1,TRBV29-1,CSVDGRGSEAFF,TGCAGCGTTGACGGGAGGGGTTCCGAAGCTTTCTTT
.,few,TRBJ2-1,TRBV5-8,CASSKTGLREQFF,TGTGCCAGCAGCAAAACCGGGCTGCGGGAGCAGTTCTTC
TRBD1,many,TRBJ1-4,TRBV7-8,CASSKTGTATNEKLFF,TGTGCCAGCAGCAAGACAGGGACTGCAACTAATGAAAAACTGTTTTTT
TRBD2,many,TRBJ2-3,TRBV30,CAWSYGLAGSSTDTQYF,TGTGCCTGGAGTTATGGACTAGCGGGATCTAGCACAGATACGCAGTATTTT
.,many,TRBJ2-3,TRBV20-1,CSARSSGESTDTQYF,TGCAGTGCTAGAAGTAGCGGAGAGAGCACAGATACGCAGTATTTT
.,.,TRBJ2-2,TRBV5-1,CASSLNRDGELFF,TGCGCCAGCAGCTTAAACAGGGACGGGGAGCTGTTTTTT
TRBD1,.,TRBJ2-7,TRBV27,CASSRQGPSSYEQYF,TGTGCCAGCAGTAGACAGGGCCCGAGCTCCTACGAGCAGTACTTC
TRBD2,.,TRBJ2-1,TRBV12-3/TRBV12-4,CASSLVPAGGYNEQFF,TGTGCCAGCAGTTTAGTTCCAGCGGGAGGCTACAATGAGCAGTTCTTC
.,.,TRBJ2-5,TRBV10-3,CAISAGASRKETQYF,TGTGCCATCTCGGCCGGGGCTAGCCGTAAAGAGACCCAGTACTTC
.,.,TRBJ2-3,TRBV11-2,CASSSRGGAGDTQYF,TGTGCCAGCAGCTCGAGGGGGGGGGCGGGAGATACGCAGTATTTT
.,few,TRBJ2-1,TRBV3-1,CASSQHPSGSYNEQFF,TGTGCCAGCAGCCAACACCCCAGCGGCTCCTACAATGAGCAGTTCTTC
.,few,TRBJ1-3,TRBV20-1,CSASGGGTGNTIYF,TGCAGTGCTAGTGGTGGGGGGACGGGAAACACCATATATTTT
.,many,TRBJ2-7,TRBV10-3,CAISESGSGQQRYEQYF,TGTGCCATCAGTGAGTCTGGGTCGGGACAACAACGTTACGAGCAGTACTTC
TRBD1,few,TRBJ1-4,TRBV20-1,CSAEPWDRNEKLFF,TGCAGTGCAGAACCCTGGGACAGAAATGAAAAACTGTTTTTT
.,many,TRBJ2-7,TRBV5-8,CASSVDTTYEQYF,TGTGCCAGCAGCGTCGACACCACCTACGAGCAGTACTTC
TRBD2,many,TRBJ2-3,TRBV2,CASSGSGISTDTQYF,TGTGCCAGCAGTGGTAGCGGGATTAGCACAGATACGCAGTATTTT
.,many,TRBJ1-1,TRBV2,CASSDGGGGMNTEAFF,TGTGCCAGCAGTGATGGGGGGGGGGGCATGAACACTGAAGCTTTCTTT
TRBD2,.,TRBJ2-7,TRBV7-2,CASVSSKGGRGYEQYF,TGTGCCAGCGTCTCCTCGAAGGGCGGGAGAGGTTACGAGCAGTACTTC
TRBD1,.,TRBJ2-2,TRBV29-1,CSALGTAVTGELFF,TGCAGCGCCCTGGGGACAGCGGTCACCGGGGAGCTGTTTTTT
.,many,TRBJ2-7,TRBV3-1,CASSQVGGPGEQYF,TGTGCCAGCAGCCAAGTGGGGGGCCCGGGAGAGCAGTACTTC
TRBD2,many,TRBJ2-3,TRBV11-1,CASRTWTSGAADTQYF,TGTGCCAGCAGAACATGGACTAGCGGGGCTGCAGATACGCAGTATTTT
.,.,TRBJ1-2,TRBV7-8,CAVQDFNYGYTF,TGTGCTGTCCAGGATTTTAACTATGGCTACACCTTC
TRBD2,.,TRBJ2-1,TRBV29-1,CSVWAGPSGRLGNEQFF,TGCAGCGTTTGGGCAGGGCCTAGCGGGAGGTTGGGCAATGAGCAGTTCTTC
.,.,TRBJ2-2,TRBV5-6,CASSPRQTTGELFF,TGTGCCAGCAGCCCTCGACAGACGACCGGGGAGCTGTTTTTT
TRBD2,many,TRBJ2-1,TRBV5-1,CASSLEVWRGGRNEQFF,TGCGCCAGCAGCTTGGAAGTCTGGCGGGGGGGCAGGAATGAGCAGTTCTTC
.,many,TRBJ1-1,TRBV7-9,CASSFGLTEAFF,TGTGCCAGCAGCTTTGGGCTGACTGAAGCTTTCTTT
TRBD2,.,TRBJ2-3,TRBV6-2/TRBV6-3,CASRSSGGAGDTQYF,TGTGCCAGCAGGAGCAGCGGGGGGGCCGGAGATACGCAGTATTTT
.,few,TRBJ1-5,TRBV6-2/TRBV6-3,CASNFRSQPQHF,TGTGCCAGCAACTTCAGGAGCCAGCCCCAGCATTTT
.,many,TRBJ1-5,TRBV2,CASSGDGNQPQHF,TGTGCCAGCAGCGGGGATGGCAATCAGCCCCAGCATTTT
.,many,TRBJ1-4,TRBV3-1,CASSQGQLPYKLFF,TGTGCCAGCAGCCAAGGACAGTTACCGTACAAACTGTTTTTT
TRBD2,.,TRBJ2-3,TRBV6-1,CASSGNGLAGGTDTQYF,TGTGCCAGCAGTGGGAATGGACTAGCGGGAGGGACAGATACGCAGTATTTT
TRBD1,.,TRBJ2-3,TRBV10-1,CASARDRESDTQYF,TGCGCCAGTGCCCGGGACAGGGAGTCAGATACGCAGTATTTT
TRBD2,many,TRBJ2-5,TRBV11-2,CASSLGEGLVTTQYF,TGTGCCAGCAGCTTAGGCGAGGGACTAGTGACGACCCAGTACTTC
.,.,TRBJ2-6,TRBV18,CASSNTPGSGANVLTF,TGTGCCAGCTCAAACACCCCAGGGTCTGGGGCCAACGTCCTGACTTTC
.,many,TRBJ2-2,TRBV5-1,CASSSVSGSGELFF,TGCGCCAGCAGCTCGGTATCGGGATCCGGGGAGCTGTTTTTT
TRBD1,many,TRBJ2-7,TRBV5-1,CASSWDRGAYEQYF,TGCGCCAGCAGCTGGGACAGGGGGGCCTACGAGCAGTACTTC